Reported below is one TCR beta chain. The data were produced by immunoSEQ multiplex PCR, yet TCRdb's version contains in-frame clones alone and is incomplete. The sample records about 150,000 clones, 70% to 85% being singletons. These data originate in a study of blood T cell repertoires in COVID-19. This CDR3 comprises 14 residues. Germline loops: CDR1 LNHDA, CDR2 SQIVND (reference sequence). Trimming removed 7 bases from V and 4 bases from J; junction bases left unmatched: 5. Sequencing used peripheral blood. The TCR comes from a woman aged 55-70 years with acute or convalescent COVID-19. This sequence joins TRBV19 and TRBJ1-5; TRBD1 aligns across 9 bases. CDR3 coding DNA: TGTGCCAGTACCAAGACAGGGGGAAATCAGCCCCAGCATTTT. Its protein product is CASTKTGGNQPQHF.